The rows below give T cell receptor beta chains drawn from one sample of a study of early T cells in non-severe SARS-CoV-2 infection. Each CDR3 protein gets one entry after TCRdb re-called the 5' RACE reads with MiXCR. Altogether about 81,000 distinct CDR3 sequences are present, more than 13% being singletons, with the ten largest covering 11%. Sequencing input: whole blood. The receptors stem from an adult who was a healthcare worker with PCR-confirmed SARS-CoV-2 infection or an uninfected control (not recorded which). CDR3s include the opening cysteine and the closing phenylalanine or tryptophan.

TRBJ2-3 TRBV7-8 CASSKRQGRPSDTQYF
TRBJ2-4 TRBV20-1 CSVSTGVANIQYF
TRBJ2-7 TRBV18 CASSPLAGYEQYF
TRBJ1-1 TRBV9 CASSVGSRVNTEAFF
TRBJ2-1 TRBV18 CASSSPGLNEQFF
TRBJ1-4 TRBV7-3 CASSLDRQGGTSTTNEKLFF
TRBJ2-5 TRBV2 CASSELGGQETQYF
TRBJ1-2 TRBV2 CASDASWGEGYSF
TRBJ2-7 TRBV29-1 CSVDGDSPYEQYF
TRBJ1-2 TRBV7-2 CASSLVGGNYGYTF
TRBJ2-5 TRBV6-6 CASSYVRGQETQYF
TRBJ2-5 TRBV29-1 CSVQAGAQETQYF
TRBJ2-3 TRBV5-1 CASSLDLGLGIDTQYF
TRBJ1-1 TRBV12-3/TRBV12-4 CASSLPQGLNTEAFF
TRBJ1-5 TRBV5-1 CASSFEGNSNQPQHF
TRBJ2-7 TRBV10-3 CAISDLVEQYF
TRBJ1-5 TRBV6-1 CASNEPTGEQPQHF
TRBJ1-1 TRBV29-1 CSAIPTGFSITEAFF
TRBJ1-1 TRBV27 CASSGRQGALGPAFF
TRBJ1-6 TRBV29-1 CSVRPAGENSPLHF
TRBJ1-1 TRBV6-4 CASSERQGAAEAFF
TRBJ1-1 TRBV29-1 CSVSSPPRAMNTEAFF
TRBJ1-6 TRBV28 CASSLAGDSPLHF
TRBJ1-1 TRBV29-1 CSVEKLNTEAFF
TRBJ1-2 TRBV29-1 CSVVDTRGQGYTF
TRBJ2-5 TRBV11-2 CASSLGTTAYEETQYF
TRBJ2-5 TRBV5-1 CASSLGGESETQYF
TRBJ2-3 TRBV14 CASSQVGGGGNTDTQYF
TRBJ1-5 TRBV21-1 CASTPPGAGGQPQHF
TRBJ2-1 TRBV18 CASSPGHESDEQFF
TRBJ2-7 TRBV6-2/TRBV6-3 CASRGSTYEQYF
TRBJ1-1 TRBV30 CAWSGGTGSKYTEAFF
TRBJ2-3 TRBV7-2 CASTANTDTQYF
TRBJ2-1 TRBV5-1 CASSLEREAEQFF
TRBJ2-2 TRBV12-3/TRBV12-4 CASSTNSRRRNTGELFF
TRBJ2-1 TRBV7-2 CASSAGLVEQFF
TRBJ2-1 TRBV5-4 CASSPGYNNEQFF
TRBJ2-2 TRBV4-1 CASSRTLNFANTGELFF
TRBJ2-1 TRBV7-8 CASSPRTLAGTEQFF
TRBJ1-5 TRBV4-3 CASSQDSNQPQHF
TRBJ1-5 TRBV7-8 CASSFRGEQPQHF
TRBJ1-5 TRBV12-3/TRBV12-4 CASSYGTAYYSNQPQHF
TRBJ2-5 TRBV20-1 CSARDIGRETQYF
TRBJ1-1 TRBV12-3/TRBV12-4 CASSLRGTEAFF
TRBJ1-4 TRBV6-2/TRBV6-3 CASRPGPDKLFF
TRBJ1-1 TRBV20-1 CSARDGLTPGEAFF
TRBJ2-5 TRBV10-3 CAISESGPPETQYF
TRBJ1-1 TRBV20-1 CSARDRDRGFGAFF